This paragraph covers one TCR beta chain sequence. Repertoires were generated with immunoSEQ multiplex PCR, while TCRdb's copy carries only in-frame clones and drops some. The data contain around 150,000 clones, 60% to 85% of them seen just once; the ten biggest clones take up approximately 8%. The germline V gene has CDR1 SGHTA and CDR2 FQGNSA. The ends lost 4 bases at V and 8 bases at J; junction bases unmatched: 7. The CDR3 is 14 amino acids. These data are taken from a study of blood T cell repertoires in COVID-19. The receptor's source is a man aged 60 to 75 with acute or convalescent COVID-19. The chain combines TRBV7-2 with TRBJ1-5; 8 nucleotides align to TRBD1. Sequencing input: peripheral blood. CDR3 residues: CASSSQGAREPQHF. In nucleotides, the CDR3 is TGTGCCAGCAGCTCCCAGGGGGCGCGGGAGCCCCAGCATTTT.